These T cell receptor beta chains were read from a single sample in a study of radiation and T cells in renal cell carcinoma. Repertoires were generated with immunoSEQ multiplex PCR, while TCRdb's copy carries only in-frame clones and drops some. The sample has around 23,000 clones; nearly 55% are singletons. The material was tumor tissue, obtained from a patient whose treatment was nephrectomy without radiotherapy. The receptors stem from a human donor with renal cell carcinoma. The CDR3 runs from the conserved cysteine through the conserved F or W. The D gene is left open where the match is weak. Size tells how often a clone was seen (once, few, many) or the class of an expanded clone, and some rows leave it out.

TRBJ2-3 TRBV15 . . CATSRAGGVNLDTQYF TGTGCCACCAGCAGAGCTGGCGGGGTGAATTTAGATACGCAGTATTTT
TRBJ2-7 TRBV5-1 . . CASSLSNPGSYEQYF TGCGCCAGCAGCTTGAGTAACCCGGGTTCCTACGAGCAGTACTTC
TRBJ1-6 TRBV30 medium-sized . CAWSVQGTENSPLHF TGTGCCTGGAGTGTACAAGGGACGGAAAATTCACCCCTCCACTTT
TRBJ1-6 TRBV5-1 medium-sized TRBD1 CASSSRTGTSFSSLHF TGCGCCAGCAGCTCGAGGACAGGGACCTCGTTCTCATCCCTCCACTTT
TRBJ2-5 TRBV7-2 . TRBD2 CASSLVWEGKKTQYF TGTGCCAGCAGCTTAGTCTGGGAGGGGAAAAAGACCCAGTACTTC
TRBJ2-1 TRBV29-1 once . CSVEDPRRTKTYNEQFF TGCAGCGTTGAAGATCCCAGGCGGACGAAGACCTACAATGAGCAGTTCTTC
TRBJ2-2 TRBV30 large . CATLRVNTGELFF TGTGCCACTTTGAGGGTTAACACCGGGGAGCTGTTTTTT
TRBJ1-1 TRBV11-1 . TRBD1 CASSYSGGAEAFF TGTGCCAGCAGCTACTCAGGGGGGGCTGAAGCTTTCTTT
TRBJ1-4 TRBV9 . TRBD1 CASSVAGTVNEKLFF TGTGCCAGCAGCGTAGCTGGGACAGTGAATGAAAAACTGTTTTTT
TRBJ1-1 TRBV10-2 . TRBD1 CASVRDRGMNTEAFF TGCGCCAGCGTCCGGGACAGGGGGATGAACACTGAAGCTTTCTTT
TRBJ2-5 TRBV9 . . CASSVGFRKHRTEKETQYF TGTGCCAGCAGCGTAGGCTTCAGAAAACACAGGACCGAAAAAGAGACCCAGTACTTC
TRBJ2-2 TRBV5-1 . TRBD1 CASSRDSQSNTGELFF TGCGCCAGCAGCCGGGACAGTCAGTCGAACACCGGGGAGCTGTTTTTT
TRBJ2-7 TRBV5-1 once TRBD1 CASSTGTGAAEQYF TGCGCCAGCAGTACCGGGACAGGGGCGGCCGAGCAGTACTTC
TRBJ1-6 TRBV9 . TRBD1 CASSAGQGFNSPLHF TGTGCCAGCAGCGCGGGACAGGGATTTAATTCACCCCTCCACTTT
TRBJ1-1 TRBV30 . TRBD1 CAWSPGTANTEAFF TGTGCCTGGAGTCCCGGGACAGCGAACACTGAAGCTTTCTTT